The clone carrying this TCR beta chain was found many times. Its antigen is as yet unknown. The sample originates from a study of early T cells in non-severe SARS-CoV-2 infection. Study-level results: Comparison of clonotypes with VDJdb favored anti-spike CD8 responses while missing private and CD4 specificities.

CDR3 size: 13 residues. The V gene lost 2 bases and the J gene lost 6 bases, with 11 bases spanning the gap. Germline CDR1 and CDR2: KGHSH and LQKENI. The protocol attached unique molecular identifiers to individual cDNA molecules. One entry per CDR3 protein, called by TCRdb with MiXCR from the 5' RACE reads. The data contain around 40,000 distinct CDR3 sequences, around 5.7% of them seen just once; the ten biggest clones take up around 5%. The receptor was derived from an adult who was a healthcare worker with PCR-confirmed SARS-CoV-2 infection or an uninfected control (not recorded which). Sequenced material: whole blood. J is TRBJ2-7 and V is TRBV18; D may be TRBD2 (6 bases). This CDR3 is CASSPSGGVEQYF. CDR3 in DNA: TGTGCCAGCTCACCATCCGGGGGTGTCGAGCAGTACTTC.